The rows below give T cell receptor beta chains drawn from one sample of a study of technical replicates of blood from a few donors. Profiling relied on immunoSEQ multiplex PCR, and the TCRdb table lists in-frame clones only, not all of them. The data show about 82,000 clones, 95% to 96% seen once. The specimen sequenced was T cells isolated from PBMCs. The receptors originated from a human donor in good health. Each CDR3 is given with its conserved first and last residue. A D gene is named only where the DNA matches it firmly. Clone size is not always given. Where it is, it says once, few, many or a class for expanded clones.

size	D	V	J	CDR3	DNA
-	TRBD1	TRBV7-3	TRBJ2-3	CASSPRTGAQYF	TGTGCCAGCAGCCCTAGGACAGGGGCGCAGTATTTT
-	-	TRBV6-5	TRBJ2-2	CASSFSEFGGELFF	TGTGCCAGCAGTTTCTCCGAATTCGGCGGGGAGCTGTTTTTT
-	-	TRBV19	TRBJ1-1	CASKQFGTEAFF	TGTGCCAGTAAACAGTTCGGCACTGAAGCTTTCTTT
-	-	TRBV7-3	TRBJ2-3	CASSPIRGTDTQYF	TGTGCCAGCAGCCCGATTAGGGGGACAGATACGCAGTATTTT
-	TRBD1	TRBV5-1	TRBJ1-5	CASSWTGGSNQPQHF	TGCGCCAGCAGCTGGACAGGGGGGAGCAATCAGCCCCAGCATTTT
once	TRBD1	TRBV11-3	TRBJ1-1	CASSQNRDRPMNTEAFF	TGTGCCAGCAGCCAGAACCGGGACAGGCCTATGAACACTGAAGCTTTCTTT
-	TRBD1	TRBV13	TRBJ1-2	CASSLVGGHNGYTF	TGTGCCAGCAGCTTAGTAGGGGGCCACAATGGCTACACCTTC
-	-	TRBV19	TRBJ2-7	CASSITDSYEQYF	TGTGCCAGTAGTATAACAGACTCCTACGAGCAGTACTTC
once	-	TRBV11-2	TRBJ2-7	CASSSYFYLEQYF	TGTGCCAGCAGCTCCTACTTCTATCTGGAGCAGTACTTC
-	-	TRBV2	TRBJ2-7	CASGIRVGGHEQYF	TGTGCCAGCGGAATCAGGGTTGGGGGCCACGAGCAGTACTTC
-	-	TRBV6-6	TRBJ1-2	CASRDRGSNYGYTF	TGTGCCAGCAGGGACCGAGGGTCTAACTATGGCTACACCTTC
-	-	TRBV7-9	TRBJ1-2	CASSLGIVDYTF	TGTGCCAGCAGCTTAGGAATAGTAGACTACACCTTC
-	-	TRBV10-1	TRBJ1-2	CARSSPPIAVFYGYTF	TGCGCCAGAAGTTCCCCCCCAATAGCCGTCTTCTATGGCTACACCTTC
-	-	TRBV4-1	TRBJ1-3	CASSQDNFGRGSGNTIYF	TGCGCCAGCAGCCAAGATAATTTTGGCAGGGGCTCTGGAAACACCATATATTTT
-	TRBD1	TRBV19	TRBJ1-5	CASIRTGGRSNQPQHF	TGTGCCAGTATTCGGACAGGGGGCCGAAGCAATCAGCCCCAGCATTTT
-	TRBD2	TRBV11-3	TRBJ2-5	CASSLFGSSLAGAQETQYF	TGTGCCAGCAGCTTATTCGGTAGCTCGCTAGCGGGGGCCCAAGAGACCCAGTACTTC
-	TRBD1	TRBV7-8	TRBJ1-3	CASKVDRSGNTIYF	TGTGCCAGCAAGGTGGACAGGTCTGGAAACACCATATATTTT
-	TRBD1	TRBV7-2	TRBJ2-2	CASSPGGGHTPAGELFF	TGTGCCAGCAGCCCAGGGGGCGGACACACCCCCGCCGGGGAGCTGTTTTTT
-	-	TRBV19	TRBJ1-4	CASSTLPGEKLFF	TGTGCCAGTAGTACCCTACCAGGTGAAAAACTGTTTTTT
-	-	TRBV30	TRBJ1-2	CAWILPGNYGYTF	TGTGCCTGGATATTGCCAGGGAACTATGGCTACACCTTC
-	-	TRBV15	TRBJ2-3	CATSRDLSKFAVSTDTQYF	TGTGCCACCAGCAGAGATTTGAGTAAATTCGCGGTTAGCACAGATACGCAGTATTTT
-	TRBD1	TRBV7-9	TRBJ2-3	CASSLPRGQADTQYF	TGTGCCAGCAGCTTGCCGAGGGGGCAGGCAGATACGCAGTATTTT
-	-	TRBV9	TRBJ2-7	CASSGSSYEQYF	TGTGCCAGCAGCGGCAGCTCCTACGAGCAGTACTTC
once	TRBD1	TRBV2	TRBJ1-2	CASSAPPTGGSNYGYTF	TGTGCCAGCAGTGCCCCACCGACAGGGGGCAGTAACTATGGCTACACCTTC
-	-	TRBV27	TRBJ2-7	CASSENGVYEQYF	TGTGCCAGCAGCGAAAACGGGGTCTACGAGCAGTACTTC
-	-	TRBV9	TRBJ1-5	CASSVDPEQPQHF	TGTGCCAGCAGCGTAGATCCGGAGCAGCCCCAGCATTTT
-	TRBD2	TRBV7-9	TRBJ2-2	CASSSRLGLAGVVGGELFF	TGTGCCAGCAGCTCAAGGCTAGGACTAGCGGGAGTGGTCGGCGGGGAGCTGTTTTTT
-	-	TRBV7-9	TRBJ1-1	CASSSNTEAFF	TGTGCCAGCAGCTCCAATACTGAAGCTTTCTTT
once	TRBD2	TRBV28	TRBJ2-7	CATLAGVYEQYF	TGTGCCACATTAGCGGGCGTCTACGAGCAGTACTTC
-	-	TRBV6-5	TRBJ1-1	CASQGGEAFF	TGTGCCAGCCAAGGCGGTGAAGCTTTCTTT
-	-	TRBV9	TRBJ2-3	CASSAPTGTLPDTQYF	TGTGCCAGCAGCGCGCCCACCGGGACATTACCAGATACGCAGTATTTT
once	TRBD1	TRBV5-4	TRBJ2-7	CASSLDRGYEQYF	TGTGCCAGCAGCTTGGACAGGGGTTACGAGCAGTACTTC
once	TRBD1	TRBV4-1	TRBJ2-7	CASSQVTGKMNEQYF	TGCGCCAGCAGCCAAGTGACAGGGAAGATGAACGAGCAGTACTTC
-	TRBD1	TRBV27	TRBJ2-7	CASSFSQGAKTYEQYF	TGTGCCAGCAGTTTTTCTCAGGGGGCAAAAACCTACGAGCAGTACTTC
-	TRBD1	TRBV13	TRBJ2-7	CASSPGTGATYEQYF	TGTGCCAGCAGCCCCGGGACAGGGGCAACCTACGAGCAGTACTTC
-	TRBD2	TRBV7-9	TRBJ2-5	CASSWGGTTETQYF	TGTGCCAGCAGCTGGGGGGGGACTACCGAGACCCAGTACTTC
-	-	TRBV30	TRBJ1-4	CAWSKQGYEKLFF	TGTGCCTGGAGTAAGCAGGGGTACGAAAAACTGTTTTTT